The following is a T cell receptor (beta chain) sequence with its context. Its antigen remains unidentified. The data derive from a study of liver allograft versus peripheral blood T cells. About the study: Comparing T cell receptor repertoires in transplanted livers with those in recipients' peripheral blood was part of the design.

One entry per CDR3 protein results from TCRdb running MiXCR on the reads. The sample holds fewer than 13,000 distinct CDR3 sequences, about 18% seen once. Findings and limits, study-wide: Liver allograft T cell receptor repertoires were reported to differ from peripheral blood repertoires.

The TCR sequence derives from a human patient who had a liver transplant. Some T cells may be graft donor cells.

CDR3 sequence reads: CASSLLQGTGEKLFF. In nucleotides, the CDR3 is TGTGCCAGCAGCCTTTTACAGGGCACTGGTGAAAAACTGTTTTTT. J is TRBJ1-4 and V is TRBV27; maybe TRBD1 (6 bases). The germline V and J ends were trimmed by 6 bases and 7 bases, with 18 bases remaining between them. The germline V gene encodes CDR1 MNHEY and CDR2 SMNVEV (reference sequence). This CDR3 has 15 amino acids.